These 26 T cell receptor beta chains share one sample of origin, sequenced in a study of beta chain features in type 1 diabetes. cDNA synthesis used the whole RNA isolate, giving expressed TCRB sequences. Sequenced by immunoSEQ multiplex PCR; TCRdb stores in-frame clones only, minus some. Among about 150,000 clones listed, about 9.4% were seen once. Sequencing input: naive CD4+ T cells from blood. The receptors stem from a man aged 18 to 35 in good health.

A few counts support this clone. J is TRBJ1-5 and V is TRBV6-5, with a tentative D call TRBD1 (6 bases). Germline loops: CDR1 MNHEY, CDR2 SVGAGI. V gave up 4 bases and J gave up 3 bases, with 10 bases separating them. This CDR3 has 14 amino acids. The CDR3 DNA reads as TGTGCCAGCAGTTCTGGACAGCACAATCAGCCCCAGCATTTT. Amino acid sequence: CASSSGQHNQPQHF.

The chain combines TRBV7-2 with TRBJ1-4; D possibly corresponds to TRBD1 (5 bases). This CDR3 region has 14 residues. Trimming cost V 3 bases and J 8 bases, with 13 bases left between them. The germline V gene has CDR1 SGHTA and CDR2 FQGNSA. The CDR3 spells CASSFSGNGEKLFF. The CDR3 DNA reads as TGTGCCAGCAGCTTCTCAGGGAACGGGGAAAAACTGTTTTTT.

V usage is TRBV6-6 and J usage is TRBJ2-1; no clear D gene. Germline CDR1 reads MNHNY; CDR2 reads SVGAGI (reference sequence). V lost 2 bases to trimming and J lost 3 bases, with 8 bases between them. The CDR3 extends over 14 amino acids. The CDR3, as DNA: TGTGCCAGCAGTTACGGGCCACTCTACAATGAGCAGTTCTTC. Translating gives CASSYGPLYNEQFF.

J is TRBJ2-1 and V is TRBV18, with D unresolved. Looked up from germline, CDR1 is KGHSH and CDR2 is LQKENI. The CDR3 has 13 amino acids. V was pared by 2 bases and J by 5 bases, with 7 bases between. The CDR3 spells CASSPGGNNEQFF. The DNA of the CDR3 is TGTGCCAGCTCACCAGGCGGAAACAATGAGCAGTTCTTC.

This clone has just a few counts. The rearrangement uses TRBV6-6 and TRBJ1-1, with 8 positions matching TRBD1. From germline, CDR1 is MNHNY and CDR2 SVGAGI (reference sequence). Germline trimming cut 5 bases from V and 4 bases from J; bases unmatched to any gene: 9. The CDR3 contains 15 residues. DNA of the CDR3: TGTGCCAGCAGTACTCAGGGGGCGCTGGGCACTGAAGCTTTCTTT. It translates to CASSTQGALGTEAFF.

This clone turned up a few times. This chain connects TRBV4-2 to TRBJ1-1; perhaps TRBD1 as D (5 bases). Germline loops: CDR1 LGHNA, CDR2 YNFKEQ. V lost 1 base to trimming and J lost 3 bases, with 12 bases between them. The CDR3 is 15 residues long. The CDR3 DNA reads as TGTGCCAGCAGCCAAGGACAGTCGGGCGACACTGAAGCTTTCTTT. It encodes CASSQGQSGDTEAFF.

The chain employs TRBV7-3 and TRBJ2-1; 9 bases are a match to TRBD1. Germline CDR1 is SGHTA and CDR2 is FQGTGA. This CDR3 has 14 residues. The V segment lost 5 bases and the J segment 4 bases; nucleotides outside the gene matches: 3. This chain's CDR3 is CASSPGTGYNEQFF. As DNA, the CDR3 is TGTGCCAGCAGCCCCGGGACAGGGTACAATGAGCAGTTCTTC.

The chain is built from TRBV28 and TRBJ1-5, with 8 bases fitting TRBD1. CDR3 length equals 14 residues. Losses at the gene ends were 6 bases for V and 7 bases for J; bases not matched to a gene: 8. Germline CDR1 and CDR2: MDHEN and SYDVKM. The CDR3 nucleotides are TGTGCCAGCAGAGATGGACAGGGAGGACAGCCCCAGCATTTT. Protein product: CASRDGQGGQPQHF.

This rearrangement joins TRBV7-9 to TRBJ2-1; TRBD1 is a possible D gene (6 bases). CDR3 size: 16 residues. Trimming pared 6 bases from V and 6 bases from J, leaving 21 bases between. In germline, CDR1 is SEHNR, CDR2 FQNEAQ (reference sequence). CDR3 nucleotide sequence: TGTGCCAGCAGTCCCCTTCGGCAGGGGATAATCAATGAGCAGTTCTTC. As protein: CASSPLRQGIINEQFF.

The table lists this clone with a few counts. This sequence joins TRBV11-1 and TRBJ2-1; D unclear. V lost 1 base to trimming and J lost 5 bases, with 12 bases between them. Germline V gene data show CDR1 as SGHAT and CDR2 as FQDESV (reference sequence). This CDR3 contains 15 residues. The CDR3 loop is CASSLEPTQHNEQFF. CDR3 coding DNA: TGTGCCAGCAGCTTAGAACCTACCCAACACAATGAGCAGTTCTTC. Full variable domain (outside the CDR3, taken from reference TRBV11-1 and TRBJ2-1): EAEVAQSPRYKITEKSQAVAFWCDPISGHATLYWYRQILGQGPELLVQFQDESVVDDSQLPKDRFSAERLKGVDSTLKIQPAELGDSAMYLCASSLEPTQHNEQFFGPGTRLTVL.

This chain links TRBV19 with TRBJ2-1, with 7 bases aligning to TRBD2. The CDR3 totals 17 residues. In germline, CDR1 is LNHDA, CDR2 SQIVND (reference sequence). V gave up 1 base and J gave up 4 bases; unmatched junction bases: 10. CDR3 protein: CASSIGPPSGIYNEQFF. For the CDR3, the DNA is TGTGCCAGTAGTATAGGCCCCCCCAGCGGGATTTACAATGAGCAGTTCTTC.

This clone was seen a few times. The J gene is TRBJ2-3, the V gene TRBV7-9; D remains ambiguous. Trimming cost V 5 bases and J 2 bases, with 11 bases left between them. Looked up from germline, CDR1 is SEHNR and CDR2 is FQNEAQ (reference sequence). The CDR3 has 14 amino acids. Here the CDR3 DNA reads TGTGCCAGCAGCATAGGAGCCCCCACAGATACGCAGTATTTT. This translates into CASSIGAPTDTQYF.

J is TRBJ2-3 and V is TRBV7-2, with a possible D match to TRBD2 (5 bases). The CDR3 spans 16 residues. Germline V gene lookup returns CDR1 SGHTA and CDR2 FQGNSA. V lost 5 bases to trimming and J lost 4 bases, with 19 bases between them. The CDR3 DNA sequence: TGTGCCAGCAGCCGCGCCAGAGGGTATGTAGCAGATACGCAGTATTTT. It is translated as CASSRARGYVADTQYF.

In this sample, this clone turned up a few times. J is TRBJ2-2 and V is TRBV28; 7 bases agree with TRBD1. CDR3 size: 15 residues. Trimming removed 4 bases from V and 5 bases from J; junction bases left unmatched: 7. The germline V gene encodes CDR1 MDHEN and CDR2 SYDVKM. The CDR3 DNA follows: TGTGCCAGCAGTTACCCACAGGGGCGGACCGGGGAGCTGTTTTTT. Its translation: CASSYPQGRTGELFF.

This clone showed up many times. The chain joins TRBV19 to TRBJ2-1, with D unclear. The V gene's germline CDR1 is LNHDA and CDR2 SQIVND (reference sequence). V dropped 3 bases and J dropped 6 bases, with 15 bases sitting between them. The CDR3 runs 15 residues. The DNA for the CDR3 is TGTGCCAGTAGTATCATGAGTACGGCGGCCAATGAGCAGTTCTTC. Its translation is CASSIMSTAANEQFF. Full variable domain (rest looked up from reference TRBV19 and TRBJ2-1): DGGITQSPKYLFRKEGQNVTLSCEQNLNHDAMYWYRQDPGQGLRLIYYSQIVNDFQKGDIAEGYSVSREKKESFPLTVTSAQKNPTAFYLCASSIMSTAANEQFFGPGTRLTVL.

The chain links TRBV5-4 to TRBJ2-7; weak D call: TRBD2 (7 bases). The V gene lost 4 bases and the J gene lost 6 bases, with 20 bases spanning the gap. CDR3 length: 15 residues. CDR1 is SGHNT and CDR2 is YYREEE in the germline V gene (reference sequence). This CDR3 reads CASSPDFGGHTEQYF. CDR3 sequence (DNA): TGTGCCAGCAGCCCCGACTTCGGGGGGCATACCGAGCAGTACTTC.

This clone was counted only a few times. The V call is TRBV28, the J call TRBJ1-5, with 7 bases identical to TRBD1. The V gene end was trimmed by 11 bases and the J gene end by 4 bases; junction bases not matched to a gene: 8. Germline lookup yields CDR1 MDHEN and CDR2 SYDVKM. The CDR3 contains 13 residues. Here the CDR3 reads CAHTDRMNQPQHF. CDR3 sequence (DNA): TGTGCCCATACGGACAGGATGAATCAGCCCCAGCATTTT.

J is TRBJ2-7 and V is TRBV2; TRBD1 is a possible D gene (5 bases). Germline-derived CDR1 and CDR2 are SNHLY and FYNNEI. This CDR3 has 16 amino acids. Trimming took 9 bases from V and 0 from J, leaving 21 bases between them. The CDR3 nucleotides read TGTGCCAGTCCCCCAGAGGCAGGGTTCCCCTCCTACGAGCAGTACTTC. Its translation is CASPPEAGFPSYEQYF.

The chain combines TRBV5-1 with TRBJ2-1; TRBD2 matches at 7 bases. Germline V gene lookup returns CDR1 SGHRS and CDR2 YFSETQ. J was trimmed by 3 bases and V by 4 bases; bases with no gene match: 7. This CDR3 has 15 residues. Written as DNA, the CDR3 is TGCGCCAGCAGCGGGGGGGACTTAAACTACAATGAGCAGTTCTTC. Translating it yields CASSGGDLNYNEQFF.

This clone occurred a few times. The chain combines TRBV10-3 with TRBJ1-6; D is perhaps TRBD1 (6 bases). Trimming removed 3 bases from V and 6 bases from J, with 9 bases in between. Germline V lookup: CDR1 ENHRY, CDR2 SYGVKD. The CDR3 is made up of 14 amino acids. CDR3 sequence: CAISDQTGNSPLHF. CDR3 DNA: TGTGCCATCAGTGACCAGACAGGTAATTCACCCCTCCACTTT.

The chain links TRBV5-4 to TRBJ2-4, with 7 bases matching TRBD1. This CDR3 comprises 16 residues. Per the germline V gene, CDR1 is SGHNT and CDR2 is YYREEE (reference sequence). Germline trimming cut 6 bases from V and 9 bases from J; bases unmatched to any gene: 18. The CDR3 sequence: CASTEGGGRASGIQYF. The CDR3, as DNA: TGTGCCAGCACCGAAGGGGGCGGAAGGGCCTCGGGCATTCAGTACTTC. Full variable domain (rest looked up from reference TRBV5-4 and TRBJ2-4): ETGVTQSPTHLIKTRGQQVTLRCSSQSGHNTVSWYQQALGQGPQFIFQYYREEENGRGNFPPRFSGLQFPNYSSELNVNALELDDSALYLCASTEGGGRASGIQYFGAGTRLSVL.

This clone was observed a few times. V is TRBV5-1 and J is TRBJ2-2; 8 bases line up with TRBD1. Germline V lookup: CDR1 SGHRS, CDR2 YFSETQ. Unmatched junction bases numbered 8, after V lost 3 bases and J lost 4 bases. The CDR3 sequence is 16 residues long. The CDR3 bases are TGCGCCAGCAGCTACCGGGACAGGTCGGCCACCGGGGAGCTGTTTTTT. Its translation is CASSYRDRSATGELFF.

This clone was seen more than once but under ten times. CDR3 sequence: CASSLAGQGAGEQYF. The CDR3 nucleotides read TGTGCCAGCAGCTTAGCCGGCCAGGGGGCCGGCGAGCAGTACTTC. This rearrangement joins TRBV7-9 to TRBJ2-7; TRBD1 aligns across 8 bases. Per the germline V gene, CDR1 is SEHNR and CDR2 is FQNEAQ (reference sequence). V shed 0 bases, J shed 6 bases, and the junction held 7 bases outside the gene matches. This CDR3 region has 15 residues.

This clone has only a few counts. The rearrangement links TRBV9 to TRBJ2-7; TRBD2 aligns across 11 bases. The ends lost 0 bases at V and 3 bases at J; junction bases unmatched: 2. Germline V gene data show CDR1 as SGDLS and CDR2 as YYNGEE. This CDR3 region has 15 residues. The CDR3 reads CASSVGGTSGYEQYF. The CDR3 coding sequence is TGTGCCAGCAGCGTAGGTGGGACTAGCGGCTACGAGCAGTACTTC.

This clone occurred many times. The V gene is TRBV4-1, the J gene TRBJ2-7, with D perhaps TRBD1 (5 bases). The CDR3 is 14 residues long. Germline lookup yields CDR1 MGHRA and CDR2 YSYEKL. Trimming left V 1 base short and J 2 bases short, with 9 bases between. The CDR3 protein is CASSQVQGTYEQYF. The CDR3 region has the DNA TGCGCCAGCAGCCAAGTTCAGGGCACCTACGAGCAGTACTTC.

As regards this clone: At one end, the junction sequence differs from germline, possibly due to a read error. As DNA, the CDR3 is TGCGCCAACAGCCAAGGAGGCCTGAACACAGATACGCAGTATTTT. Translated: CANSQGGLNTDTQYF. This chain joins TRBV4-3 and TRBJ2-3; D perhaps matches TRBD2 (5 bases). Germline lookup yields CDR1 LGHNA and CDR2 YSLEER. CDR3 size: 15 residues.